A selection of T cell receptor beta chains follows, all from one sample in a study of blood T cells in healthy people across ages. TCRdb fed the 5' RACE reads into MiXCR, producing one record per CDR3 protein. The data hold over 700,000 distinct CDR3 sequences, with around 25% observed a single time. This same sample was also taken into another study, of T cells of mothers and their children.

Sequenced: blood. Receptor source: a boy aged 5 to 17 in good health. Each CDR3 is given with its conserved first and last residue. A D gene is named only where the DNA matches it firmly. The listing skips clone size in some rows; elsewhere it reads once, few, many or a size class.

few,TRBV5-4,-,TRBJ1-2,TGTGCCAGCAGCCCCGCCGTCGCAGTCTTCACCTTC,CASSPAVAVFTF
few,TRBV4-3,TRBD2,TRBJ2-5,TGCGCCAGCAGCATCATTAGCGGGAGGCAAGAGACCCAGTACTTC,CASSIISGRQETQYF
few,TRBV6-5,-,TRBJ1-2,TGTGCCAGCAGTTACTCGATTATCAGGGACAATGGCTACACCTTC,CASSYSIIRDNGYTF
few,TRBV12-3/TRBV12-4,-,TRBJ2-5,TGTGCCAGCAGTTTAAGTCAGGGGCTGGAGACCCAGTACTTC,CASSLSQGLETQYF
-,TRBV7-2,TRBD1,TRBJ2-5,TGTGCCAGCAGCTTAACCCCGATGACAGGGGTAAAAGAGACCCAGTACTTC,CASSLTPMTGVKETQYF
-,TRBV12-3/TRBV12-4,-,TRBJ1-1,TGTGCCAGCTGGGGGGCCACTAAAGCTTTCTTT,CASWGATKAFF
once,TRBV20-1,-,TRBJ1-2,TGCAGTGCTAGACGGGGTCCCTATGGCTACACCTTC,CSARRGPYGYTF
few,TRBV5-5,-,TRBJ2-2,TGTGCCAGCAGCTTAATTACGCCGAACACCGGGGAGCTGTTTTTT,CASSLITPNTGELFF
-,TRBV29-1,TRBD1,TRBJ1-2,TGCAGCGCTCGGACAGGCTTGACTAACTATGGCTACACCTTC,CSARTGLTNYGYTF
-,TRBV7-2,TRBD2,TRBJ2-1,TGTGCCAGCAGTCCTAGCGGGGGGGCTCAGTACAATGAGCAGTTCTTC,CASSPSGGAQYNEQFF
many,TRBV3-1,-,TRBJ2-6,TGTGCCAGCAGCCAAGATGGGACATCTGGGGCCAACGTCCTGACTTTC,CASSQDGTSGANVLTF
once,TRBV5-1,-,TRBJ2-6,TGCGCCAGCAGCTTGGTCGTCCTGCGTTACTCTGGGGCCAACGTCCTGACTTTC,CASSLVVLRYSGANVLTF
-,TRBV15,-,TRBJ1-4,TGTGCCACCAGCAGAGGCGAAACCGGACGGGAGAATGAAAAACTGTTTTTT,CATSRGETGRENEKLFF
-,TRBV20-1,-,TRBJ1-2,TGCAGTGCTAGCGGGGCAGGCTACACCTTC,CSASGAGYTF
-,TRBV6-2/TRBV6-3,-,TRBJ1-4,TGTGCCAGCAGATCATCAGGGAATAATGAAAAACTGTTTTTT,CASRSSGNNEKLFF
-,TRBV29-1,-,TRBJ1-4,TGCAGCGTTGAAGAGCCAGTTGGGCTGTTTTTT,CSVEEPVGLFF
-,TRBV6-4,TRBD2,TRBJ2-4,TGTGCCAGCAAGAAACTAGCGGTAGCCAAAAACATTCAGTACTTC,CASKKLAVAKNIQYF
few,TRBV7-9,TRBD1,TRBJ2-7,TGTGCCAGCAGCTCCGGGACAGGGGGTTCCGAGCAGTACTTC,CASSSGTGGSEQYF
-,TRBV2,TRBD1,TRBJ1-1,TGTGCCAGCAGTGAGACAGGGGGCGGCACTGAAGCTTTCTTT,CASSETGGGTEAFF
few,TRBV12-3/TRBV12-4,-,TRBJ2-3,TGTGCCAGCAGTCCCGGACAGAATCTAATCACAGATACGCAGTATTTT,CASSPGQNLITDTQYF
few,TRBV7-2,TRBD1,TRBJ2-1,TGTGCCAGCACCGGGACAGGGAGCTATGAGCAGTTCTTC,CASTGTGSYEQFF
-,TRBV29-1,-,TRBJ2-1,TGCAGCGTTGAAGATCGGCTAGTTGGGTACAATGAGCAGTTCTTC,CSVEDRLVGYNEQFF
-,TRBV7-2,TRBD1,TRBJ2-1,TGTGCCAGCAGCCAAAACCGGGACAGGGGTAGGAATGAGCAGTTCTTC,CASSQNRDRGRNEQFF
-,TRBV7-3,-,TRBJ1-1,TGTGCCAGCAGTCCAGAACCAGTTGGGAGAACTGAAGCTTTCTTT,CASSPEPVGRTEAFF
-,TRBV20-1,-,TRBJ2-3,TGCAGTGCTAGGGGTTTAACGCGGATCACAGATACGCAGTATTTT,CSARGLTRITDTQYF
few,TRBV27,-,TRBJ2-7,TGTGCCAGCAGTTACTTAAGGGGCTACGAGCAGTACTTC,CASSYLRGYEQYF
-,TRBV3-1,-,TRBJ2-1,TGTGCCAGCAGCCAGCCGGAAGATGAGCAGTTCTTC,CASSQPEDEQFF
-,TRBV6-1,TRBD1,TRBJ2-4,TGTGCCAGCAGTCTTACCCCGGACAGGGTCGGATCCAAAAACATTCAGTACTTC,CASSLTPDRVGSKNIQYF
once,TRBV9,TRBD2,TRBJ2-1,TGTGCCAGCAGCGTTAGCGGGAGGGCCAATGAGCAGTTCTTC,CASSVSGRANEQFF
-,TRBV15,TRBD1,TRBJ2-5,TGTGCCACCAGCGCCGGGACAGTTCAAGAGACCCAGTACTTC,CATSAGTVQETQYF
-,TRBV29-1,-,TRBJ2-2,TGCAGCGTGTCATCGGCGGGGACCGCGAACACCGGGGAGCTGTTTTTT,CSVSSAGTANTGELFF
-,TRBV12-3/TRBV12-4,-,TRBJ1-1,TGTGCCAGCAGTTTATTGGAGAGGGCTCAGCCGGGAGCTTTCTTT,CASSLLERAQPGAFF
-,TRBV20-1,TRBD1,TRBJ2-7,TGCAGTGCTAGACAGGGGGCTAAATACGGGCAGTACTTC,CSARQGAKYGQYF
few,TRBV7-8,-,TRBJ2-7,TGTGCCAGCAGCTTAGTCTTTACGCGGTCCTACGAGCAGTACTTC,CASSLVFTRSYEQYF
-,TRBV10-1,-,TRBJ2-7,TGCGCCAGCAGTGAGGCCAAGACCTACGAGCAGTACTTC,CASSEAKTYEQYF
few,TRBV15,TRBD1,TRBJ2-3,TGTGCCACCAGCAGCACCGGGACAGGTCACACAGATACGCAGTATTTT,CATSSTGTGHTDTQYF
few,TRBV4-3,TRBD2,TRBJ2-7,TGCGCCAGCAGCCAAGATCTAGCGGGCCCTAACTACGAGCAGTACTTC,CASSQDLAGPNYEQYF